The rows below give T cell receptor beta chains drawn from one sample of a study of control samples from healthy donors and cancer patients. Clones were read by immunoSEQ multiplex PCR, and TCRdb kept only the in-frame ones, dropping some. The profile covers roughly 170,000 clones, with just over 90% appearing a single time and approximately 4% taken by the ten largest. Specimen: blood. The source is a woman aged 55-70 years in good health. Each CDR3 is given with its conserved first and last residue. D genes are given only for firm matches. Rows give clone size only sometimes, using once, few, many, or a class for an expanded clone.

CDR3aa	CDR3nt	j_gene	d_gene	abundance	v_gene
CASSFRQGRGEKLFF	TGTGCCAGCAGCTTCAGACAGGGCCGGGGTGAAAAACTGTTTTTT	TRBJ1-4	TRBD1	NA	TRBV7-9
CASSLLGDSGYTF	TGTGCCAGCAGCTTATTAGGGGATAGCGGCTACACCTTC	TRBJ1-2	NA	NA	TRBV7-2
CASSQSTGQGTRLFF	TGTGCCAGCAGCCAATCCACGGGACAGGGGACACGACTGTTTTTT	TRBJ1-4	TRBD1	once	TRBV3-1/TRBV3-2
CASSSVDPTTNTF	TGTGCCAGCAGCTCCGTGGACCCAACAACTAACACCTTC	TRBJ1-2	NA	NA	TRBV7-9
CASSKRADSFYEQYF	TGTGCCAGCAGTAAGCGGGCGGACAGCTTCTACGAGCAGTACTTC	TRBJ2-7	NA	NA	TRBV7-7
CASSQEGRGASYEQYF	TGCGCCAGCAGCCAAGAAGGGCGGGGCGCCTCCTACGAGCAGTACTTC	TRBJ2-7	NA	NA	TRBV4-3
CASSYGDSSYEQYF	TGTGCCAGCAGTTATGGGGACAGCTCCTACGAGCAGTACTTC	TRBJ2-7	TRBD1	NA	TRBV6-5
CASSVTSGAQGSTDTQYF	TGTGCCAGCAGCGTTACTAGCGGGGCCCAAGGCAGCACAGATACGCAGTATTTT	TRBJ2-3	TRBD2	NA	TRBV9
CASSPTGFATNEKLFF	TGTGCCAGCAGCCCGACAGGATTTGCAACTAATGAAAAACTGTTTTTT	TRBJ1-4	NA	NA	TRBV9
CASSPISSGVEQYF	TGTGCCAGCTCACCAATTTCATCAGGGGTCGAGCAGTACTTC	TRBJ2-7	NA	NA	TRBV18
CAYPRGGGAYEQYF	TGTGCCTACCCACGGGGAGGGGGCGCCTACGAGCAGTACTTC	TRBJ2-7	NA	NA	TRBV30
CASSPVQGGQQFF	TGTGCCAGCAGCCCCGTACAGGGGGGTCAGCAGTTCTTC	TRBJ2-1	TRBD1	NA	TRBV11-3
CASSPTRAVEQFF	TGTGCCAGCAGCCCGACCCGGGCGGTTGAGCAGTTCTTC	TRBJ2-1	NA	NA	TRBV12-3/TRBV12-4
CASSSTAGLAGVQETQYF	TGTGCCAGCAGCTCAACGGCGGGACTAGCGGGGGTCCAAGAGACCCAGTACTTC	TRBJ2-5	TRBD2	NA	TRBV7-8
CASSPGTGLRTEAFF	TGTGCCAGCTCACCCGGGACAGGACTAAGGACTGAAGCTTTCTTT	TRBJ1-1	TRBD1	once	TRBV18
CALQGAGETQYF	TGTGCCTTACAGGGGGCGGGGGAGACCCAGTACTTC	TRBJ2-5	TRBD1	NA	TRBV30
CASSYSSGWNTEAFF	TGTGCCAGCAGTTACAGTTCGGGATGGAACACTGAAGCTTTCTTT	TRBJ1-1	NA	NA	TRBV6-2/TRBV6-3
CATSATGKGANEQFF	TGTGCCACCAGTGCAACAGGCAAAGGGGCCAATGAGCAGTTCTTC	TRBJ2-1	NA	once	TRBV24-1
CASSRTYSGRETQYF	TGCGCCAGCAGCCGGACATATAGCGGGCGGGAGACCCAGTACTTC	TRBJ2-5	TRBD2	NA	TRBV4-3
CASSLDTGQISGNTIYF	TGCGCCAGCAGCTTAGATACGGGACAGATCTCTGGAAACACCATATATTTT	TRBJ1-3	TRBD1	NA	TRBV5-1
CASSQDHQTYNEQFF	TGTGCCAGCAGCCAAGATCATCAGACCTACAATGAGCAGTTCTTC	TRBJ2-1	NA	NA	TRBV3-1/TRBV3-2
CASSPSRTSGVNQETQYF	TGCGCCAGCAGCCCCTCAAGAACTAGCGGGGTAAACCAAGAGACCCAGTACTTC	TRBJ2-5	TRBD2	NA	TRBV5-1
CASSLGGGAEGGELFF	TGCGCCAGCAGCTTGGGCGGGGGGGCCGAAGGCGGGGAGCTGTTTTTT	TRBJ2-2	TRBD2	NA	TRBV5-1
CASSLDGPIAKNIQYF	TGTGCCAGCAGCTTAGATGGTCCAATAGCCAAAAACATTCAGTACTTC	TRBJ2-4	NA	NA	TRBV7-2
CSASVRTGYGYTF	TGCAGTGCTAGTGTTAGGACAGGCTATGGCTACACCTTC	TRBJ1-2	TRBD1	once	TRBV20-1
CASSQEGLVFEFSGANVLTF	TGCGCCAGCAGCCAAGAGGGGCTAGTCTTTGAATTCTCTGGGGCCAACGTCCTGACTTTC	TRBJ2-6	NA	NA	TRBV4-1
CASSQVNTEAFF	TGTGCCAGCAGTCAGGTGAACACTGAAGCTTTCTTT	TRBJ1-1	NA	NA	TRBV6-5